This entry concerns a single T cell receptor beta chain. What it binds is unknown. The CDR3 contains 15 residues. The ends were cut back, 5 bases at V and 6 bases at J, with 19 bases in the middle. The germline V gene has CDR1 PRHDT and CDR2 FYEKMQ (reference sequence). Both 60 Vbeta primers and 13 Jbeta primers went into the PCR. The data were produced by immunoSEQ multiplex PCR, yet TCRdb's version contains in-frame clones alone and is incomplete. The sample holds about 150,000 clones, around 82% seen once. The data were taken from a study of cytomegalovirus exposure and HLA in healthy donors. Findings and caveats of the study: With high specificity and sensitivity, the classifier reportedly diagnosed cytomegalovirus status.

The receptor's source is a woman between 40 and 55 years old in good health and CMV-seropositive. The chain carries TRBV13 and TRBJ1-2, with D uncertain. Input material: PBMCs. The CDR3 DNA reads as TGTGCCAGCAGCCACTTTACGGAGGGTACAGATGGCTACACCTTC. The encoded protein is CASSHFTEGTDGYTF.